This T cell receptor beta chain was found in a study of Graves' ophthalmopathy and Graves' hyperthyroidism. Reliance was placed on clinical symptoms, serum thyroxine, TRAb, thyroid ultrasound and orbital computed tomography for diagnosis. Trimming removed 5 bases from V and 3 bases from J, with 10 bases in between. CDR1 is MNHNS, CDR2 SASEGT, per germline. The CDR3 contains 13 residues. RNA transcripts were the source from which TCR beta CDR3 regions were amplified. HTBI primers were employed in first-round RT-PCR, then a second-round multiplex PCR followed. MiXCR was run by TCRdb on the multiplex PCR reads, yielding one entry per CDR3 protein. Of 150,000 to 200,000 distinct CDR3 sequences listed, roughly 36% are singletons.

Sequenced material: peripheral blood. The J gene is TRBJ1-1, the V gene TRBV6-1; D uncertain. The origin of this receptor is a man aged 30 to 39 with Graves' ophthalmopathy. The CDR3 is CASSRVGYTEAFF. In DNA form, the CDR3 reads TGTGCCAGCAGTCGTGTAGGCTACACTGAAGCTTTCTTT.